This is a list of T cell receptor beta chains from one sample in a study of PD-1 blockade in classical Hodgkin lymphoma. Sequenced by immunoSEQ multiplex PCR; TCRdb stores in-frame clones only, minus some. The sample contains around 65,000 clones, 70% to 90% of which appear only once. Sequencing used peripheral blood mononuclear cells (PBMCs), obtained before the fourth cycle of nivolumab. Every receptor here comes from a human donor with classical Hodgkin lymphoma. Each CDR3 is given with its conserved first and last residue. D genes are given only for firm matches. Part of the rows lack a size; the others show once, few, many or a class for expanded clones.

v_gene: TRBV5-1; j_gene: TRBJ2-1; d_gene: .; abundance: .; CDR3aa: CASSLAVANGEQFF; CDR3nt: TGCGCCAGCAGCTTGGCCGTCGCGAACGGTGAGCAGTTCTTC
v_gene: TRBV9; j_gene: TRBJ2-2; d_gene: .; abundance: .; CDR3aa: CASSAWTLGELFF; CDR3nt: TGTGCCAGCAGCGCCTGGACCTTAGGGGAGCTGTTTTTT
v_gene: TRBV2; j_gene: TRBJ1-5; d_gene: .; abundance: once; CDR3aa: CASSAVTPIAPQHF; CDR3nt: TGTGCCAGCAGTGCTGTAACTCCCATAGCGCCCCAGCATTTT
v_gene: TRBV5-1; j_gene: TRBJ2-4; d_gene: TRBD2; abundance: .; CDR3aa: CASSLSGLAEDIQYF; CDR3nt: TGCGCCAGCAGCTTGAGTGGACTAGCGGAGGACATTCAGTACTTC
v_gene: TRBV28; j_gene: TRBJ2-5; d_gene: TRBD1; abundance: .; CDR3aa: CASRTLAGGGETQYF; CDR3nt: TGTGCCAGCAGGACCCTCGCAGGGGGCGGAGAGACCCAGTACTTC
v_gene: TRBV5-1; j_gene: TRBJ2-2; d_gene: .; abundance: .; CDR3aa: CASSPREPNTGELFF; CDR3nt: TGCGCCAGCAGCCCCAGGGAACCGAACACCGGGGAGCTGTTTTTT
v_gene: TRBV7-9; j_gene: TRBJ2-1; d_gene: .; abundance: .; CDR3aa: CASSPTRSRVDNEQFF; CDR3nt: TGTGCCAGCAGCCCAACGCGTTCCAGGGTAGACAATGAGCAGTTCTTC
v_gene: TRBV5-1; j_gene: TRBJ2-5; d_gene: .; abundance: .; CDR3aa: CASSPPQGGKETQYF; CDR3nt: TGCGCCAGCAGCCCGCCACAGGGAGGCAAGGAGACCCAGTACTTC
v_gene: TRBV5-1; j_gene: TRBJ2-7; d_gene: .; abundance: .; CDR3aa: CASSLVPQSEQYF; CDR3nt: TGCGCCAGCAGCTTGGTTCCGCAGTCCGAGCAGTACTTC
v_gene: TRBV5-1; j_gene: TRBJ1-2; d_gene: .; abundance: .; CDR3aa: CASSLSDGYGYTF; CDR3nt: TGCGCCAGCAGCCTTTCTGACGGTTACGGCTACACCTTC
v_gene: TRBV5-1; j_gene: TRBJ1-1; d_gene: .; abundance: .; CDR3aa: CASSLEGSGIEAFF; CDR3nt: TGCGCCAGCAGCTTGGAAGGGTCAGGTATTGAAGCTTTCTTT
v_gene: TRBV5-1; j_gene: TRBJ1-2; d_gene: .; abundance: .; CDR3aa: CASSQDRNYGYTF; CDR3nt: TGCGCCAGCAGTCAAGACAGGAACTATGGCTACACCTTC
v_gene: TRBV28; j_gene: TRBJ1-2; d_gene: TRBD1; abundance: few; CDR3aa: CASRLTGLGYGYTF; CDR3nt: TGTGCCAGCAGACTGACAGGGTTGGGGTATGGCTACACCTTC
v_gene: TRBV10-1; j_gene: TRBJ1-1; d_gene: .; abundance: once; CDR3aa: CASSSPRNTEAFF; CDR3nt: TGCGCCAGCAGTTCCCCTCGGAACACTGAAGCTTTCTTT
v_gene: TRBV19; j_gene: TRBJ1-6; d_gene: .; abundance: .; CDR3aa: CASSIVHNSPLHF; CDR3nt: TGTGCCAGTAGTATTGTCCATAATTCACCCCTCCACTTT
v_gene: TRBV10-3; j_gene: TRBJ2-3; d_gene: TRBD2; abundance: .; CDR3aa: CAISEGLAGGPRDTQYF; CDR3nt: TGTGCCATCAGTGAGGGTCTAGCGGGGGGGCCACGGGATACGCAGTATTTT
v_gene: TRBV27; j_gene: TRBJ2-5; d_gene: TRBD2; abundance: .; CDR3aa: CASSPQYRLAELYQETQYF; CDR3nt: TGTGCCAGCAGTCCCCAATATCGGCTAGCGGAGCTGTACCAAGAGACCCAGTACTTC
v_gene: TRBV6-6; j_gene: TRBJ1-1; d_gene: .; abundance: .; CDR3aa: CASSRGEVNTEAFF; CDR3nt: TGTGCCAGCAGTCGGGGGGAGGTGAACACTGAAGCTTTCTTT
v_gene: TRBV6-5; j_gene: TRBJ2-3; d_gene: .; abundance: .; CDR3aa: CASSWEDTQYF; CDR3nt: TGTGCCAGCAGTTGGGAGGATACGCAGTATTTT
v_gene: TRBV2; j_gene: TRBJ2-2; d_gene: TRBD2; abundance: .; CDR3aa: CASSVLYPWASGGLTNTGELFF; CDR3nt: TGTGCCAGCAGTGTACTCTACCCGTGGGCTAGCGGGGGGCTGACGAACACCGGGGAGCTGTTTTTT
v_gene: TRBV6-5; j_gene: TRBJ2-7; d_gene: TRBD1; abundance: once; CDR3aa: CASSKPGQGTYEQYF; CDR3nt: TGTGCCAGCAGCAAACCGGGACAGGGTACCTACGAGCAGTACTTC
v_gene: TRBV5-1; j_gene: TRBJ1-2; d_gene: .; abundance: .; CDR3aa: CASSLLPGNYGYTF; CDR3nt: TGCGCCAGCAGCTTGTTGCCGGGGAACTATGGCTACACCTTC
v_gene: TRBV5-1; j_gene: TRBJ2-5; d_gene: .; abundance: .; CDR3aa: CASSLRISQETQYF; CDR3nt: TGCGCCAGCAGCTTGCGGATATCCCAAGAGACCCAGTACTTC
v_gene: TRBV7-8; j_gene: TRBJ1-3; d_gene: .; abundance: .; CDR3aa: CASSLFGQGPTGNTIYF; CDR3nt: TGTGCCAGCAGCTTATTCGGGCAGGGCCCCACTGGAAACACCATATATTTT